Given below is one TCR beta chain in context. Its target is unknown. Indicated treatment: around 19 received Ad26.COV2.S at low or high dose, single or two shots; 5 received placebo; per-sample allocation not given. All samples were drawn on day 63, counting from the first vaccine or placebo injection. V lost 1 base and J 0 bases, leaving 7 bases between the germline ends. The CDR3 runs 15 residues. Germline loops: CDR1 SGHDN, CDR2 FVKESK. Measured with immunoSEQ multiplex PCR; TCRdb has only the in-frame clones, and not every one. The data show hundreds of thousands of clones, around 83% seen once. The sample belongs to a study of Ad26.COV2.S vaccination and SARS-CoV-2 variants. Study-wide points: Estimates derived from TCR breadth and depth analyses may have underestimated total T cell responses.

This sequence joins TRBV14 and TRBJ2-1, with D unresolved. This specimen consisted of peripheral blood, obtained in a trial of Ad26.COV2.S vaccine versus placebo. The sequence was collected from a person between 18 and 60 years old who received the Ad26.COV2.S COVID-19 vaccine or a placebo. The CDR3 nucleotides read TGTGCCAGCAGCCAAGTTCTGAGCTCCTACAATGAGCAGTTCTTC. Its protein product is CASSQVLSSYNEQFF.